Detailed here is one TCR beta chain. Its antigen is as yet unknown. CDR3 length equals 14 residues. V was clipped by 5 bases and J by 3 bases; unmatched bases: 6. Germline V gives CDR1 SNHLY, CDR2 FYNNEI. The assay was run at deep level. TCRdb's copy holds only in-frame clones and misses some; the assay was immunoSEQ multiplex PCR. The top ten hold around 0.37% of the sample, which has 2 million to 3 million clones, approximately 94% seen once. The record originates from a study of shared clonotypes between healthy human individuals. The study, taken as a whole, reports: Clonotype sharing among donors likely depends on sequencing depth.

Input material: naive CD4+ T cells from PBMCs. The subset denotes: CD45RA+ positively selected. This chain uses TRBV2 with TRBJ2-7, with 8 bases identical to TRBD1. The TCR sequence derives from a man between 18 and 35 years old in good health. Some clones in this sample may be carry-over from other donors' samples. CDR3 in DNA: TGTGCCAGCAGTTACGACAGGGGTAACTACGAGCAGTACTTC. Its translation is CASSYDRGNYEQYF.